This TCR beta chain was profiled in a study of blood T cell repertoires in COVID-19. Membership in each cohort depended on participant-reported clinical history. Repertoires were generated with immunoSEQ multiplex PCR, while TCRdb's copy carries only in-frame clones and drops some. This sample has 260,000 or so clones, with roughly 90% found just once. This CDR3 region has 15 residues. V lost 5 bases and J lost 1; bases outside the gene matches: 7. Germline V CDR1 and CDR2: SGHAT, FQNNGV. This sequence was found in a woman aged 30 to 39 with acute COVID-19. The sequenced sample was PBMCs or T cells enriched from blood (not recorded which). This chain links TRBV11-2 with TRBJ1-2; 7 bases align to TRBD1. The CDR3 nucleotides read TGTGCCAGCAGCGAAGCAGGGGGTATTAACTATGGCTACACCTTC. Amino acids: CASSEAGGINYGYTF.